The 25 T cell receptor beta chains below all came from one sample that was sequenced in a study of blood T cell repertoires in COVID-19. TCRdb keeps only in-frame clones here, not all; method: immunoSEQ multiplex PCR. The data show some 120,000 clones, approximately 80% seen once. The specimen sequenced was peripheral blood. The receptors were sampled from a woman in her sixties or seventies with acute or convalescent COVID-19.

This clone was picked up one time. The chain joins TRBV10-3 to TRBJ1-6; 7 bases are shared with TRBD1. The germline V gene encodes CDR1 ENHRY and CDR2 SYGVKD. The CDR3 loop spans 13 amino acids. J lost 10 bases, V lost 4 bases, and 4 bases had no gene match. The CDR3 DNA reads as TGTGCCATCAGTGTAGGGGGCGACTCACCCCTCCACTTT. Translation: CAISVGGDSPLHF.

This chain uses TRBV19 with TRBJ1-5; D ambiguous. CDR3 length equals 14 residues. Germline values: CDR1 LNHDA, CDR2 SQIVND (reference sequence). V was shortened by 5 bases and J by 3 bases, with 11 bases between the two germline ends. The DNA for the CDR3 is TGTGCCAGTAGTCAAACAGTTTTCAATCAGCCCCAGCATTTT. Its protein is CASSQTVFNQPQHF.

The gene calls are TRBV7-9 and TRBJ2-7; 7 bases are a match to TRBD2. Germline V gene data show CDR1 as SEHNR and CDR2 as FQNEAQ (reference sequence). V shed 5 bases, J shed 0 bases, and the junction held 7 bases outside the gene matches. CDR3 length: 15 amino acids. For the CDR3, the DNA is TGTGCCAGCAGCCGGGCAGGCGGGAGCTCCTACGAGCAGTACTTC. Translated: CASSRAGGSSYEQYF.

The chain uses TRBV21-1 and TRBJ2-5; TRBD2 is the table's D call, not checked against the DNA. TRBV21-1 constitutes a pseudogene. This CDR3 is 18 amino acids long. CDR3 nucleotides: TGTGCCAGCAGCAAGGAATTTACTAGCGGGGCCCACAACGAGACCCAGTACTTC. Residues: CASSKEFTSGAHNETQYF.

This clone was found a few times. The rearrangement joins TRBV9 to TRBJ2-1; 7 positions match TRBD2. The CDR3 covers 15 residues. The junction had 4 bases not matched to a gene; V was cut back by 4 bases and J by 0 bases. Germline V gene sequence: CDR1 SGDLS, CDR2 YYNGEE. CDR3 DNA sequence: TGTGCCAGCAGCCTGGCGGGAGTCTCCTACAATGAGCAGTTCTTC. It encodes CASSLAGVSYNEQFF.

The chain combines TRBV5-1 with TRBJ2-2, with TRBD2 matching 8 bases. Germline CDR1 SGHRS, CDR2 YFSETQ. With 0 bases clipped from V and 1 base from J, the junction kept 2 bases outside the gene matches. This CDR3 region has 16 residues. The CDR3 region has the DNA TGCGCCAGCAGCTTGGCGGGGGGGCTGAACACCGGGGAGCTGTTTTTT. Protein: CASSLAGGLNTGELFF. The whole variable domain, filled in from reference TRBV5-1 and TRBJ2-2, reads KAGVTQTPRYLIKTRGQQVTLSCSPISGHRSVSWYQQTPGQGLQFLFEYFSETQRNKGNFPGRFSGRQFSNSRSEMNVSTLELGDSALYLCASSLAGGLNTGELFFGEGSRLTVL.

In its sample, this clone was seen once. The chain links TRBV5-8 to TRBJ1-2; D gene ambiguous. V gave up 4 bases and J gave up 6 bases, with 13 bases separating them. The CDR3 is 13 amino acids. Germline V gene lookup returns CDR1 SGHTS and CDR2 YDEGEE. This chain's CDR3 is CASSRTGTNGYTF. The CDR3 DNA follows: TGTGCCAGCAGCCGGACGGGAACTAATGGCTACACCTTC. Filled out from reference TRBV5-8 and TRBJ1-2, the complete variable domain reads EAGVTQSPTHLIKTRGQQATLRCSPISGHTSVYWYQQALGLGLQFLLWYDEGEERNRGNFPPRFSGRQFPNYSSELNVNALELEDSALYLCASSRTGTNGYTFGSGTRLTVV.

The chain uses TRBV29-1 and TRBJ1-1; D not certain. CDR1 is SQVTM, CDR2 ANQGSEA, per germline. The CDR3 covers 13 residues. Trimming removed 7 bases at V and 1 base at J, with 13 bases between. DNA of the CDR3: TGCAGCGGGTGCACTAGCAGGAACACTGAAGCTTTCTTT. It is translated as CSGCTSRNTEAFF.

The chain carries TRBV4-1 and TRBJ1-6; 7 bases are a match to TRBD1. The CDR3 is 16 residues long. Trimming took 4 bases from V and 9 from J; bases not matched to a gene: 12. Germline CDR1 reads MGHRA; CDR2 reads YSYEKL. The CDR3 coding sequence is TGCGCCAGCAGCCGCGGCGAGGGGGCGCAGGGTTCACCCCTCCACTTT. Its translation: CASSRGEGAQGSPLHF.

J is TRBJ2-1 and V is TRBV7-2, with a weak D call TRBD2 (6 bases). CDR1 SGHTA and CDR2 FQGNSA come from the germline V gene. The CDR3 covers 16 residues. With 5 bases removed from V and 4 bases from J, the gap between germline ends came to 18 bases. The CDR3 sequence: CASSTGTLGIYNEQFF. DNA for the CDR3: TGTGCCAGCAGCACCGGGACTTTAGGGATTTACAATGAGCAGTTCTTC.

The CDR3 loop reads CASTDDRGRLFF. The DNA for the CDR3 is TGTGCCAGTACCGATGACAGGGGAAGACTGTTTTTT. The chain couples TRBV19 to TRBJ1-4, with 8 bases fitting TRBD1. The CDR3 runs 12 residues. Trimming took 7 bases from V and 13 from J; bases not matched to a gene: 8. Germline V lookup: CDR1 LNHDA, CDR2 SQIVND (reference sequence).

The chain combines TRBV6-5 with TRBJ1-2, with D perhaps TRBD1 (6 bases). This CDR3 comprises 14 residues. Trimming stripped 6 bases from V and 0 bases from J, with 11 bases between. Germline loops: CDR1 MNHEY, CDR2 SVGAGI. In DNA, the CDR3 is TGTGCCAGCAGCCTCAGGGGTACTAACTATGGCTACACCTTC. Translation gives CASSLRGTNYGYTF.

This chain uses TRBV3-1 (or the pseudogene TRBV3-2) with TRBJ1-1; no firm D call. The CDR3 covers 13 residues. V was cut by 1 base and J by 4 bases, with 7 bases left in between. CDR1 is LGHDT, CDR2 YNNKEL, per germline (reference sequence). The CDR3 DNA sequence: TGTGCCAGCAGCCAAGGATCGGGCACTGAAGCTTTCTTT. It encodes CASSQGSGTEAFF.

The chain carries TRBV7-9 and TRBJ2-7; 8 bases agree with TRBD1. V gave up 6 bases and J gave up 5 bases; unmatched junction bases: 24. This CDR3 is 19 amino acids long. CDR1 and CDR2 from the germline V gene are SEHNR and FQNEAQ (reference sequence). As DNA, the CDR3 is TGTGCCAGCAGTCAACGTAGGACAGGGAGCCCCGGGGCCCCACACGAGCAGTACTTC. Protein: CASSQRRTGSPGAPHEQYF.

This chain connects TRBV19 to TRBJ1-6; perhaps TRBD1 as D (6 bases). V lost 9 bases, J lost 7 bases, and 16 bases lay in between. This CDR3 region has 14 residues. Germline V gene lookup returns CDR1 LNHDA and CDR2 SQIVND (reference sequence). The CDR3 DNA follows: TGTGCCAGCGCCTCGGGGGGCGGGAATTCACCCCTCCACTTT. Translation gives CASASGGGNSPLHF.

As DNA, the CDR3 is TGTGCCAGCAGCTTATGGGACAGGAGCTACGAGCAGTACTTC. It is translated as CASSLWDRSYEQYF. The V call is TRBV7-3, the J call TRBJ2-7; TRBD1 matches 8 bases. Germline assignment: CDR1 SGHTA and CDR2 FQGTGA. After removal of 2 bases from V and 3 bases from J, the junction contained 3 bases not matched to a gene. This CDR3 has 14 amino acids.

The chain uses TRBV11-2 and TRBJ2-5, with 13 positions matching TRBD2. Germline trimming cut 4 bases from V and 1 base from J; bases unmatched to any gene: 3. CDR1 is SGHAT and CDR2 is FQNNGV in the germline V gene. The CDR3 runs 16 residues. In nucleotides, the CDR3 is TGTGCCAGCAGCTCGGGACTAGCGGGGATCCAAGAGACCCAGTACTTC. Translating gives CASSSGLAGIQETQYF.

This chain connects TRBV29-1 to TRBJ2-1; D is uncertain. Germline assignment: CDR1 SQVTM and CDR2 ANQGSEA. The CDR3 has 11 residues. Trimming cost V 6 bases and J 7 bases, with 10 bases left between them. The CDR3 nucleotides are TGCAGCGTCTTGCCGAGAAATGAGCAGTTCTTC. This encodes CSVLPRNEQFF.

The chain couples TRBV5-1 to TRBJ2-2, with 8 nucleotides matching TRBD2. CDR1 SGHRS and CDR2 YFSETQ come from the germline V gene. The V gene end was trimmed by 4 bases and the J gene end by 3 bases; junction bases not matched to a gene: 5. This CDR3 has 15 residues. The CDR3 DNA sequence: TGCGCCAGCAGCCCACGGGGGGGAGACACCGGGGAGCTGTTTTTT. Its protein is CASSPRGGDTGELFF.

The V call is TRBV3-1 (or the pseudogene TRBV3-2), the J call TRBJ2-2, with a tentative D call TRBD2 (6 bases). Germline CDR1 is LGHDT and CDR2 is YNNKEL (reference sequence). The CDR3 is 16 residues long. The V and J ends lost 4 bases and 1 base respectively, with 13 bases between them. The CDR3: CASSLRTNLNTGELFF. In DNA form, the CDR3 reads TGTGCCAGCAGCCTTCGGACTAACCTGAACACCGGGGAGCTGTTTTTT.

This clone occurred a few times. The chain joins TRBV15 to TRBJ2-5; D possibly corresponds to TRBD2 (5 bases). Per the germline V gene, CDR1 is LNHNV and CDR2 is YYDKDF (reference sequence). The V and J ends lost 0 bases and 4 bases respectively, with 9 bases between them. This CDR3 comprises 14 residues. DNA of the CDR3: TGTGCCACCAGCAGAGATCGTAGCGCAGAGACCCAGTACTTC. Translation: CATSRDRSAETQYF.

The chain carries TRBV10-1 and TRBJ2-1; TRBD1 might be the D (6 bases). The CDR3 covers 17 residues. The germline V gene has CDR1 WNHNN and CDR2 SYGVQD (reference sequence). V was cut by 0 bases and J by 3 bases, with 15 bases left in between. Here the CDR3 DNA reads TGCGCCAGCAGTGAGTCGCGACAGGCGACTAACTACAATGAGCAGTTCTTC. As protein: CASSESRQATNYNEQFF.

This clone occurred once. This CDR3 reads CASSQQGAYGYTF. The CDR3 DNA is TGTGCCAGCAGCCAACAGGGGGCCTATGGCTACACCTTC. The rearrangement uses TRBV3-1 (or the pseudogene TRBV3-2) and TRBJ1-2; 8 bases line up with TRBD1. This CDR3 is 13 amino acids long. The J segment lost 4 bases and the V segment lost 2 bases, leaving 0 bases of the junction unmatched. Germline CDR1 is LGHDT and CDR2 is YNNKEL (reference sequence).

The chain is built from TRBV30 and TRBJ2-5; a weak D match, TRBD2 (6 bases). Germline CDR1 reads GTSNPN; CDR2 reads SVGIG (reference sequence). The CDR3 covers 15 residues. V shed 1 base and J shed 5 bases, with 17 bases lying between them. The CDR3 reads CAWSARGSGGETQYF. Written as DNA, the CDR3 is TGTGCCTGGAGTGCCAGAGGGAGTGGGGGGGAGACCCAGTACTTC.

The chain combines TRBV5-8 with TRBJ1-5; the D gene is possibly TRBD1 (6 bases). Germline CDR1 is SGHTS and CDR2 is YDEGEE. Trimming left V 2 bases short and J 9 bases short, with 18 bases between. The CDR3 has 15 residues. This CDR3 reads CASSFERQAFWPQHF. The CDR3 nucleotides read TGTGCCAGCAGCTTCGAGAGACAGGCCTTTTGGCCCCAGCATTTT. Drawing the rest from reference TRBV5-8 and TRBJ1-5, the complete variable domain is EAGVTQSPTHLIKTRGQQATLRCSPISGHTSVYWYQQALGLGLQFLLWYDEGEERNRGNFPPRFSGRQFPNYSSELNVNALELEDSALYLCASSFERQAFWPQHFGDGTRLSIL.